This T cell receptor beta chain was obtained from a study of cytomegalovirus exposure and HLA in healthy donors. V was trimmed by 2 bases and J by 7 bases, leaving 13 bases between them. CDR1 and CDR2 from the germline V gene are SGDLS and YYNGEE. The CDR3 has 13 amino acids. Findings and caveats of the study: Analyses of presence and absence presupposed an approximately uniform sequencing depth across donors. Clonal expansion was found to be greater in HLA-associated TCR beta chains than in equally common others in a later analysis.

Primers: 60 Vbeta forward and 13 Jbeta reverse. Data came from immunoSEQ multiplex PCR; TCRdb stores just in-frame clones and leaves some out. The sample contains under 150,000 clones, more than 75% of which appear only once. In its sample, this clone was seen a few times. Its target is unknown. This sequence originates from a male donor in good health and CMV-seronegative. Material: PBMCs. The chain joins TRBV9 to TRBJ2-7; D remains ambiguous. The CDR3 loop is CASSVGLLGEQYF. CDR3 in DNA: TGTGCCAGCAGCGTGGGCCTCTTAGGAGAGCAGTACTTC. The variable domain in full, with the rest retrieved from reference TRBV9 and TRBJ2-7, is DSGVTQTPKHLITATGQRVTLRCSPRSGDLSVYWYQQSLDQGLQFLIQYYNGEERAKGNILERFSAQQFPDLHSELNLSSLELGDSALYFCASSVGLLGEQYFGPGTRLTVT.